The clone carrying this T cell receptor (beta chain) showed up just a few times. This sample is drawn from a study of cytomegalovirus exposure and HLA in healthy donors. The PCR used 60 Vbeta and 13 Jbeta primers. The protocol was immunoSEQ multiplex PCR, while the TCRdb copy is restricted to in-frame clones and leaves out a portion. The sample records around 97,000 clones, about a tenth being singletons. The CDR3 consists of 15 residues. V gave up 2 bases and J gave up 5 bases; unmatched junction bases: 4. Per the germline V gene, CDR1 is SGHRS and CDR2 is YFSETQ. The sequence was collected from a man aged 50 to 59 in good health and CMV-seropositive. Sequenced input: PBMCs. The chain combines TRBV5-1 with TRBJ1-6; 7 bases are shared with TRBD1. Written as DNA, the CDR3 is TGCGCCAGCAGCTTATTACAGGGGAATAATTCACCCCTCCACTTT. Amino acids: CASSLLQGNNSPLHF.